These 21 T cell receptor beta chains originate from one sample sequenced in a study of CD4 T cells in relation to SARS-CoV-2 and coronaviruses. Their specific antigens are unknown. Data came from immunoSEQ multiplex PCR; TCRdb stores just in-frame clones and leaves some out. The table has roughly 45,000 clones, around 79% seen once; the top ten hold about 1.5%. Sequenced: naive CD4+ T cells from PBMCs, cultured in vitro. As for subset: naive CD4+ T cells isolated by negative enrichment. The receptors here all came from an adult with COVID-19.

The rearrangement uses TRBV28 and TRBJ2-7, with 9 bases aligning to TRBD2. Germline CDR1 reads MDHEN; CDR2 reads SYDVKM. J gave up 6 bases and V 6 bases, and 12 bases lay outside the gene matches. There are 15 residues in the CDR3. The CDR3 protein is CASSLRTSALGEQYF. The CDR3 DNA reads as TGTGCCAGCAGCCTCCGGACTAGCGCACTGGGCGAGCAGTACTTC.

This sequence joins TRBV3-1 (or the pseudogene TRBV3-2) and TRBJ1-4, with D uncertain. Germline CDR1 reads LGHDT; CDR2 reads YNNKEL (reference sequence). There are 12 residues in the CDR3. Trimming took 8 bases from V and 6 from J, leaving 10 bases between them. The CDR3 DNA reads TGTGCCAGCGGCCGGGAGGATGAAAAACTGTTTTTT. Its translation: CASGREDEKLFF.

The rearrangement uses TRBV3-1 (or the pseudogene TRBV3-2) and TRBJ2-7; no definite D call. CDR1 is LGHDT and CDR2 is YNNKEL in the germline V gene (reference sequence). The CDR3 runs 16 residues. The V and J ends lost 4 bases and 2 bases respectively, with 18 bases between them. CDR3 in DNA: TGTGCCAGCAGCCGCCTCAGTGGTGCCAGTGCCTACGAGCAGTACTTC. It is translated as CASSRLSGASAYEQYF.

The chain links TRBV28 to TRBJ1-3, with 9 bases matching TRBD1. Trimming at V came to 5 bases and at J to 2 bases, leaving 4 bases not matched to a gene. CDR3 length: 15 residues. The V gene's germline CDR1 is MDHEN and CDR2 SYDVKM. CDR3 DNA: TGTGCCAGCAGTACGTGGACAGGGGCTGGAAACACCATATATTTT. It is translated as CASSTWTGAGNTIYF.

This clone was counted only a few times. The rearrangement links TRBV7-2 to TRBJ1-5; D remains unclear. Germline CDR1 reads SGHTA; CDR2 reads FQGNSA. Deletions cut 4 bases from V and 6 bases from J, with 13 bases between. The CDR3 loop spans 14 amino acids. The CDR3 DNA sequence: TGTGCCAGCAGCTCCTCAGGTCCGGGTCAGCCCCAGCATTTT. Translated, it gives CASSSSGPGQPQHF. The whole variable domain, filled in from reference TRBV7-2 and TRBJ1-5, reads GAGVSQSPSNKVTEKGKDVELRCDPISGHTALYWYRQSLGQGLEFLIYFQGNSAPDKSGLPSDRFSAERTGGSVSTLTIQRTQQEDSAVYLCASSSSGPGQPQHFGDGTRLSIL.

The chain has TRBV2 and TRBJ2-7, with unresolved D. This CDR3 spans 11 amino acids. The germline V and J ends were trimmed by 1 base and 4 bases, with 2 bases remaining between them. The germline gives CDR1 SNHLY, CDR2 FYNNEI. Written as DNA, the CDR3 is TGTGCCAGCAGTGAAGTATACGAGCAGTACTTC. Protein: CASSEVYEQYF.

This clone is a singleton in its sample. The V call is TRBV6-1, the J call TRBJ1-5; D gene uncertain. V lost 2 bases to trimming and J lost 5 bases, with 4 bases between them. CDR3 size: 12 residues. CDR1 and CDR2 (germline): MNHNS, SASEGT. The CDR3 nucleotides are TGTGCCAGCAGTGAATGGGATCAGCCCCAGCATTTT. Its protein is CASSEWDQPQHF.

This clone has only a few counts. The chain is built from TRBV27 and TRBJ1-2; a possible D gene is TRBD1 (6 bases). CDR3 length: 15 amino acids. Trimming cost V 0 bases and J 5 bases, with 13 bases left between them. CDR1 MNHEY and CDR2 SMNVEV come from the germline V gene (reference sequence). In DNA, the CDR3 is TGTGCCAGCAGTTTATCCCTTACAGGGAGGTATGGCTACACCTTC. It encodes CASSLSLTGRYGYTF.

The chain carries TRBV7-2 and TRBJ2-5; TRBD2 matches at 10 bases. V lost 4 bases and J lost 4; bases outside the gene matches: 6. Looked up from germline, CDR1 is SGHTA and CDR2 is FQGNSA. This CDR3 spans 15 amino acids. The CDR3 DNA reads TGTGCCAGCAGCTCACAAGGGACTAGCGTAGAGACCCAGTACTTC. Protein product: CASSSQGTSVETQYF.

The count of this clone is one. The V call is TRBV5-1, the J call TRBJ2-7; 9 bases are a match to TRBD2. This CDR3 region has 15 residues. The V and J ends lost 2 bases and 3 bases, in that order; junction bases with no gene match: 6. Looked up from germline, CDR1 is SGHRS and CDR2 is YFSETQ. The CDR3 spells CASSFRSGRYYEQYF. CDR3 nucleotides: TGCGCCAGCAGCTTTAGGAGCGGGAGGTACTACGAGCAGTACTTC.

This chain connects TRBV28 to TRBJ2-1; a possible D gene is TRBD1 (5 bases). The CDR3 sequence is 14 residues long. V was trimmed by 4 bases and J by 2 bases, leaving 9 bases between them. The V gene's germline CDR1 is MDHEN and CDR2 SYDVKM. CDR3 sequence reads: CASSSQGTYNEQFF. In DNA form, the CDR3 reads TGTGCCAGCAGTTCCCAGGGTACCTACAATGAGCAGTTCTTC.

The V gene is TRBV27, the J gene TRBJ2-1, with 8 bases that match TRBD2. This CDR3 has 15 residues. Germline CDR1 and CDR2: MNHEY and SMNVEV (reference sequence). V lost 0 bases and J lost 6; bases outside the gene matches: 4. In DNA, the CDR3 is TGTGCCAGCAGTTTATCGGGCGGGAGGCCCAATGAGCAGTTCTTC. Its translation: CASSLSGGRPNEQFF.

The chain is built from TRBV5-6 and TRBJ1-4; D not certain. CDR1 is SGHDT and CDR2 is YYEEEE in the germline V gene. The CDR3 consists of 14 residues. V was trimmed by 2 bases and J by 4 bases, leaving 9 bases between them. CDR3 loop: CASSFWDLNEKLFF. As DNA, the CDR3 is TGTGCCAGCAGCTTCTGGGATCTTAATGAAAAACTGTTTTTT. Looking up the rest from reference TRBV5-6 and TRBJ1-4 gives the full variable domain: DAGVTQSPTHLIKTRGQQVTLRCSPKSGHDTVSWYQQALGQGPQFIFQYYEEEERQRGNFPDRFSGHQFPNYSSELNVNALLLGDSALYLCASSFWDLNEKLFFGSGTQLSVL.

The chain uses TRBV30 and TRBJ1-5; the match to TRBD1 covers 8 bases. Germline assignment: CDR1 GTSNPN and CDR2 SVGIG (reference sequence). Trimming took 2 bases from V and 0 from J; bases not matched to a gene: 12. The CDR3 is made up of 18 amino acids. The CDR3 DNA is TGTGCCTGGAGTTTCCAGGACAGGGCCTTTTATAGCAATCAGCCCCAGCATTTT. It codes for CAWSFQDRAFYSNQPQHF.

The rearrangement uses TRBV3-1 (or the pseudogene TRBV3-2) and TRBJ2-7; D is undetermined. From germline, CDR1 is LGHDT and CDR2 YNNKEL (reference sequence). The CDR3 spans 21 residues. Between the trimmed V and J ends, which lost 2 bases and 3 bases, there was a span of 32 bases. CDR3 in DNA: TGTGCCAGCAGCCAATCCAGCCCTAGTCGTCGCAATCGGTTCTTTAACTACGAGCAGTACTTC. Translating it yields CASSQSSPSRRNRFFNYEQYF.

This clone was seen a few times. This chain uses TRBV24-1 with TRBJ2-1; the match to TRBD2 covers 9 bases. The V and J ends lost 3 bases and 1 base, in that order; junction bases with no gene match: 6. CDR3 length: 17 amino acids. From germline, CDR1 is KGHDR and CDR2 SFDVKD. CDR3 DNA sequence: TGTGCCACCAGTGATCAAAGCGGGAGGACGTCCTACAATGAGCAGTTCTTC. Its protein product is CATSDQSGRTSYNEQFF.

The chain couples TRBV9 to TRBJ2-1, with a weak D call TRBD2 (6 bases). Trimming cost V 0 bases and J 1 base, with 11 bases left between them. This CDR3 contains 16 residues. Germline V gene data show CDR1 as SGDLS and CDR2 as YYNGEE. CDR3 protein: CASSVDPAGSYNEQFF. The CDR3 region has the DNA TGTGCCAGCAGCGTAGACCCAGCGGGTTCCTACAATGAGCAGTTCTTC.

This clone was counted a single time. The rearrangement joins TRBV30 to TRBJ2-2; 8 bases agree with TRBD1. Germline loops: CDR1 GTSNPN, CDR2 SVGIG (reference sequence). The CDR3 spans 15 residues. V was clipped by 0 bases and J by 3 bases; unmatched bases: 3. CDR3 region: CAWSVDRGHTGELFF. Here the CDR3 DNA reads TGTGCCTGGAGTGTTGACAGGGGCCACACCGGGGAGCTGTTTTTT.

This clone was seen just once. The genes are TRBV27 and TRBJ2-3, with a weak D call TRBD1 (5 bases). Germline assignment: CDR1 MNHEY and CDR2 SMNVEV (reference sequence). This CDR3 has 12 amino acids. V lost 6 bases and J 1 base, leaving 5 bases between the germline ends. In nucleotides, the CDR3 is TGTGCCAGCAGCAGGGGCACAGATACGCAGTATTTT. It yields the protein CASSRGTDTQYF.

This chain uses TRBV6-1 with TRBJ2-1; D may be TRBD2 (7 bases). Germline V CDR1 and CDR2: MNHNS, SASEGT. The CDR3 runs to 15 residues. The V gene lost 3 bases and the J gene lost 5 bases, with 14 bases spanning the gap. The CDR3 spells CASSDRGGSDNEQFF. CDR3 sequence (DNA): TGTGCCAGCAGTGATAGGGGGGGTTCGGACAATGAGCAGTTCTTC.

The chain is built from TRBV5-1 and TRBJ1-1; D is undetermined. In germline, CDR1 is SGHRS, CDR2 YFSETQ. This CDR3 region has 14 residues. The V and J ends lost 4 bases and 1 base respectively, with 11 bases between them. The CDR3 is CASSPGRGNTEAFF. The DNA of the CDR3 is TGCGCCAGCAGCCCTGGACGGGGGAACACTGAAGCTTTCTTT.